This TCR beta chain is from a study of T cells in Graves' hyperthyroidism and ophthalmopathy. Regarding the study as a whole: The model anticipated ophthalmopathy a median about six months pre-onset.

Graves' hyperthyroidism is called stable when ophthalmopathy does not progress within 18 months. Diagnosis rested on symptoms, serum thyroxine and TRAb, thyroid ultrasound, and orbital computed tomography. This clonotype was detected many times. The antigen remains undetermined. This CDR3 comprises 16 residues. The germline V and J ends were trimmed by 1 base and 1 base, with 12 bases remaining between them. The V gene's germline CDR1 is SGHRS and CDR2 YFSETQ. Amplified TCR beta CDR3 regions came from RNA transcripts. TCR CDR3 regions were first amplified by RT-PCR with HTBI primers. TCRdb passed the multiplex PCR reads through MiXCR, listing each CDR3 protein once. The data show some 740,000 distinct CDR3 sequences, 11% to 15% seen once.

The rearrangement uses TRBV5-1 and TRBJ1-5, with D possibly matching TRBD1 (5 bases). The source of this sequence is a woman younger than 35 with Graves' hyperthyroidism. Sequencing was performed on blood. CDR3 nucleotide sequence: TGCGCCAGCAGCTTGAATGGTGCAGGGAGCAATCAGCCCCAGCATTTT. Its protein is CASSLNGAGSNQPQHF.